Below, 25 T cell receptor beta chains from the same sample are listed, as sequenced in a study of T cell responses to AZD1222 COVID-19 vaccine. Assay: immunoSEQ multiplex PCR; the TCRdb copy retains only in-frame clones and omits some. This table has approximately 140,000 clones, approximately 90% appearing once. The sample was peripheral blood, taken on day 0 of AZD1222 vaccination. These receptors were obtained from an adult in good health.

V and J are TRBV11-3 and TRBJ2-7; D is unclear. V lost 4 bases and J lost 2, with 18 bases in between. CDR1 and CDR2 from the germline V gene are SGHNT and YENEEA. This CDR3 has 16 amino acids. The CDR3 sequence is CASSSRFGVGPYEQYF. The CDR3 bases are TGTGCCAGCAGCTCGCGATTTGGGGTTGGGCCCTACGAGCAGTACTTC.

This clone was observed once. The rearrangement uses TRBV7-3 and TRBJ2-6; D is undetermined. CDR1 SGHTA and CDR2 FQGTGA come from the germline V gene. The CDR3 covers 16 residues. The V gene lost 1 base and the J gene lost 1 base, with 8 bases spanning the gap. The CDR3 protein is CASSLIGKSGANVLTF. The CDR3 DNA reads TGTGCCAGCAGCTTAATCGGCAAGTCTGGGGCCAACGTCCTGACTTTC.

This clone was counted between two and nine times. V gene TRBV11-2 combines with J gene TRBJ1-1; possibly TRBD1 for D (5 bases). Trimming removed 1 base at V and 7 bases at J, with 13 bases between. The CDR3 covers 14 residues. Germline CDR1 reads SGHAT; CDR2 reads FQNNGV. The CDR3 sequence: CASSLVQGPVEAFF. The CDR3 nucleotides are TGTGCCAGCAGCTTAGTCCAGGGACCGGTTGAAGCTTTCTTT.

This sequence joins TRBV10-3 and TRBJ1-1; possibly TRBD1 for D (5 bases). The germline V gene has CDR1 ENHRY and CDR2 SYGVKD. This CDR3 contains 12 residues. The V and J ends lost 5 bases and 3 bases respectively, with 7 bases between them. CDR3 sequence: CAISLRDTEAFF. DNA of the CDR3: TGTGCCATCAGTCTCAGGGACACTGAAGCTTTCTTT.

The CDR3 here is CASSAQTGRFNYGYTF. The CDR3 DNA reads TGTGCCAGCAGCGCCCAGACGGGACGCTTTAACTATGGCTACACCTTC. J is TRBJ1-2 and V is TRBV9; D might be TRBD1 (5 bases). This CDR3 is 16 amino acids long. The germline gives CDR1 SGDLS, CDR2 YYNGEE. The germline V and J ends were trimmed by 3 bases and 1 base, with 16 bases remaining between them. Based on the CDR3 plus reference TRBV9 and TRBJ1-2, the full variable domain is DSGVTQTPKHLITATGQRVTLRCSPRSGDLSVYWYQQSLDQGLQFLIQYYNGEERAKGNILERFSAQQFPDLHSELNLSSLELGDSALYFCASSAQTGRFNYGYTFGSGTRLTVV.

The rearrangement uses TRBV7-9 and TRBJ2-1; TRBD1 matches 9 bases. The CDR3 runs 18 residues. J gave up 5 bases and V 1 base, and 12 bases lay outside the gene matches. From germline, CDR1 is SEHNR and CDR2 FQNEAQ (reference sequence). CDR3: CASSLGLRGTGSHNEQFF. The CDR3 coding sequence is TGTGCCAGCAGCTTAGGGCTTAGGGGGACAGGGTCCCACAATGAGCAGTTCTTC.

The V and J genes are TRBV7-9 and TRBJ1-2; D possibly corresponds to TRBD1 (5 bases). The CDR3 contains 13 residues. The germline CDR1 and CDR2 sequences are SEHNR and FQNEAQ (reference sequence). Deletions cut 4 bases from V and 5 bases from J, with 11 bases between. CDR3 residues: CASSYLTAYGYTF. The CDR3 DNA reads TGTGCCAGCAGCTACCTGACAGCTTATGGCTACACCTTC.

The chain carries TRBV30 and TRBJ2-7, with a weak D call TRBD1 (6 bases). The germline V and J ends were trimmed by 3 bases and 2 bases, with 11 bases remaining between them. From germline, CDR1 is GTSNPN and CDR2 SVGIG (reference sequence). The CDR3 runs 13 residues. The CDR3 DNA reads TGTGCCTGGAGGGACAGAGGTACCTACGAGCAGTACTTC. Translating it yields CAWRDRGTYEQYF.

V usage is TRBV25-1 and J usage is TRBJ2-1; the D is unclear. Germline-derived CDR1 and CDR2 are MGHDK and SYGVNS. Trimming pared 8 bases from V and 4 bases from J, leaving 18 bases between. This CDR3 region has 15 residues. The CDR3 nucleotides are TGTGCCAGCCCGCGGTGGGGTAATCTTTACAATGAGCAGTTCTTC. It encodes CASPRWGNLYNEQFF. The full variable domain, completed using reference TRBV25-1 and TRBJ2-1, is EADIYQTPRYLVIGTGKKITLECSQTMGHDKMYWYQQDPGMELHLIHYSYGVNSTEKGDLSSESTVSRIRTEHFPLTLESARPSHTSQYLCASPRWGNLYNEQFFGPGTRLTVL.

CDR3 residues: CASSPGAGELFF. As DNA, the CDR3 is TGTGCCAGCAGCCCCGGAGCCGGGGAGCTGTTTTTT. The rearrangement uses TRBV6-2 or TRBV6-3 and TRBJ2-2; D is ambiguous. Germline assignment: CDR1 MNHEY and CDR2 SVGEGT. CDR3 length: 12 residues. V shed 6 bases and J shed 6 bases, with 8 bases lying between them.

This chain joins TRBV5-5 and TRBJ1-5; D perhaps matches TRBD1 (6 bases). CDR1 and CDR2 from the germline V gene are SGHKS and YYEKEE (reference sequence). With 4 bases removed from V and 6 bases from J, the gap between germline ends came to 17 bases. CDR3 length equals 15 residues. The CDR3 DNA is TGTGCCAGCAGCCGGGGGGCAGGGGCGATTCAGCCCCAGCATTTT. It is translated as CASSRGAGAIQPQHF.

V usage is TRBV2 and J usage is TRBJ2-3; 13 bases align to TRBD2. The CDR3 has 16 residues. CDR1 and CDR2 (germline): SNHLY, FYNNEI. The V and J ends lost 7 bases and 4 bases, in that order; junction bases with no gene match: 8. The CDR3 loop is CASKPGLAGWADTQYF. The CDR3 DNA follows: TGTGCCAGCAAACCGGGACTAGCGGGGTGGGCAGATACGCAGTATTTT.

V usage is TRBV19 and J usage is TRBJ1-2; D is unresolved. The germline gives CDR1 LNHDA, CDR2 SQIVND (reference sequence). V was shortened by 6 bases and J by 1 base, with 9 bases between the two germline ends. The CDR3 is 13 residues long. The CDR3: CASSLTHNYGYTF. The CDR3 DNA sequence: TGTGCCAGTAGCCTCACTCATAACTATGGCTACACCTTC. Full variable domain (rest looked up from reference TRBV19 and TRBJ1-2): DGGITQSPKYLFRKEGQNVTLSCEQNLNHDAMYWYRQDPGQGLRLIYYSQIVNDFQKGDIAEGYSVSREKKESFPLTVTSAQKNPTAFYLCASSLTHNYGYTFGSGTRLTVV.

The CDR3 sequence is CASSVGSGYTEAFF. The CDR3 DNA sequence: TGTGCCAGCAGCGTAGGTAGCGGCTACACTGAAGCTTTCTTT. The genes are TRBV9 and TRBJ1-1; D is ambiguous. Trimming removed 0 bases at V and 3 bases at J, with 9 bases between. The CDR3 sequence is 14 residues long. Germline values: CDR1 SGDLS, CDR2 YYNGEE.

The chain couples TRBV4-2 to TRBJ1-4; D call uncertain. The CDR3 totals 16 residues. Germline lookup yields CDR1 LGHNA and CDR2 YNFKEQ. V lost 5 bases to trimming and J lost 4 bases, with 17 bases between them. The CDR3 loop is CASSFRALADNEKLFF. CDR3 DNA sequence: TGTGCCAGCAGCTTTCGGGCCCTTGCAGATAATGAAAAACTGTTTTTT.

This chain links TRBV3-1 (or the pseudogene TRBV3-2) with TRBJ2-7; either TRBD1 or TRBD2 may fit D (5 bases each). CDR3 length: 11 residues. V was shortened by 7 bases and J by 6 bases, with 10 bases between the two germline ends. Looked up from germline, CDR1 is LGHDT and CDR2 is YNNKEL (reference sequence). The CDR3 bases are TGTGCCAGCACAACTAGGGGCGAGCAGTACTTC. It yields the protein CASTTRGEQYF.

The CDR3 here is CASSQTAGETDTQYF. The CDR3 nucleotides read TGCGCCAGCAGCCAGACAGCGGGGGAGACAGATACGCAGTATTTT. The chain uses TRBV4-3 and TRBJ2-3; 8 nucleotides match TRBD2. The CDR3 length is 15 residues. Germline CDR1 is LGHNA and CDR2 is YSLEER. V shed 3 bases, J shed 3 bases, and the junction held 5 bases outside the gene matches.

The CDR3 here is CASSWRDVGYTF. The CDR3 DNA is TGTGCCAGCAGCTGGCGGGACGTAGGCTACACCTTC. The chain couples TRBV11-3 to TRBJ1-2; D perhaps matches TRBD1 (5 bases). Germline lookup yields CDR1 SGHNT and CDR2 YENEEA. This CDR3 spans 12 amino acids. Trimming left V 4 bases short and J 8 bases short, with 11 bases between.

There are a few counts of this clone. The CDR3 is CASSQDKGIGGYTF. For the CDR3, the DNA is TGCGCCAGCAGCCAAGATAAAGGGATCGGTGGCTACACCTTC. The chain employs TRBV4-3 and TRBJ1-2; no clear D gene. V dropped 0 bases and J dropped 7 bases, with 12 bases sitting between them. In germline, CDR1 is LGHNA, CDR2 YSLEER. This CDR3 spans 14 amino acids.

The CDR3 DNA follows: TGTGCCAGCAGCTTCTCTCCCGGACAATACGAGCAGTACTTC. As protein: CASSFSPGQYEQYF. This chain links TRBV5-5 with TRBJ2-7; a possible D gene is TRBD1 (5 bases). Trimming removed 2 bases from V and 4 bases from J, with 13 bases in between. Germline CDR1 reads SGHKS; CDR2 reads YYEKEE (reference sequence). The CDR3 has 14 amino acids.

CDR3 sequence: CASSTNLAGVKSETQYF. The CDR3 DNA reads TGTGCCAGCAGCACGAACCTAGCGGGAGTTAAGTCGGAGACCCAGTACTTC. V is TRBV27 and J is TRBJ2-5, with 10 bases matching TRBD2. V trimming: 6 bases; J trimming: 5 bases; junction bases outside the gene matches: 15. Germline V CDR1 and CDR2: MNHEY, SMNVEV (reference sequence). There are 17 residues in the CDR3.

The rearrangement uses TRBV27 and TRBJ2-7; possibly TRBD1 or TRBD2 for D (5 bases each). There are 13 residues in the CDR3. Germline V lookup: CDR1 MNHEY, CDR2 SMNVEV (reference sequence). The V end was cut by 5 bases, the J end by 7 bases, with 15 bases between. The DNA for the CDR3 is TGTGCCAGCAGTCCAATTAGTGGGGGTGAGCAGTACTTC. As protein: CASSPISGGEQYF.

The rearrangement uses TRBV7-2 and TRBJ2-7, with D unclear. The V gene's germline CDR1 is SGHTA and CDR2 FQGNSA. The CDR3 length is 14 residues. V dropped 3 bases and J dropped 3 bases, with 12 bases sitting between them. In nucleotides, the CDR3 is TGTGCCAGCAGCTTGGGGTACGGTAGCTACGAGCAGTACTTC. Translating gives CASSLGYGSYEQYF.

The rearrangement joins TRBV11-3 to TRBJ2-1, with 8 bases aligning to TRBD1. CDR3 size: 15 residues. The germline CDR1 and CDR2 sequences are SGHNT and YENEEA. The V gene end was trimmed by 4 bases and the J gene end by 5 bases; junction bases not matched to a gene: 7. In DNA, the CDR3 is TGTGCCAGCAGCTCAGGGGGCCAGAGGGACAATGAGCAGTTCTTC. Translation: CASSSGGQRDNEQFF. The variable domain in full, with the rest retrieved from reference TRBV11-3 and TRBJ2-1, is EAGVVQSPRYKIIEKKQPVAFWCNPISGHNTLYWYLQNLGQGPELLIRYENEEAVDDSQLPKDRFSAERLKGVDSTLKIQPAELGDSAVYLCASSSGGQRDNEQFFGPGTRLTVL.

The CDR3 is CASRSTRTGGARTDTQYF. The DNA for the CDR3 is TGTGCCAGCAGATCTACTCGGACAGGGGGCGCCCGCACAGATACGCAGTATTTT. The genes are TRBV11-2 and TRBJ2-3, with 11 bases lining up with TRBD1. There are 18 residues in the CDR3. V gave up 6 bases and J gave up 1 base; unmatched junction bases: 12. Germline V gene sequence: CDR1 SGHAT, CDR2 FQNNGV.